The present entry profiles one T cell receptor (beta chain) with its context. The entry originates in a study of blood T cell repertoires in COVID-19. Background on the study: COVID-19 samples from acute and convalescent phases originated in the United States, Italy and Spain. T cells, B-cell-depleted T cells, or PBMCs supplied cDNA or gDNA.

Original processing methods: Using reference gene primer amplification, nucleated cell counts were estimated. The protocol was immunoSEQ multiplex PCR, while the TCRdb copy is restricted to in-frame clones and leaves out a portion. V and J calls and clone size are as listed in that table; D and trimming were resolved from the DNA. The sample contains over 150,000 clones, 87% of which appear only once. Trimming cost V 4 bases and J 3 bases, with 14 bases left between them. This CDR3 has 15 residues. CDR1 is SNHLY and CDR2 is FYNNEI in the germline V gene. The sample comprised peripheral blood. The chain uses TRBV2 and TRBJ2-3; tentative D call: TRBD2 (6 bases). This receptor was identified in a woman aged 60-75 years who had recovered from COVID-19. CDR3 DNA sequence: TGTGCCAGCAGTGGGTGGGGCGGGGAGACAGATACGCAGTATTTT. Translating it yields CASSGWGGETDTQYF.